The 8 T cell receptor beta chains below were found in one sample sequenced in a study of T cells after yellow fever vaccination. TCRdb fed the 5' RACE reads into MiXCR, producing one record per CDR3 protein. The sample has 310,000 or so distinct CDR3 sequences, 3.6% seen once. The sequences come from PBMCs, collected on the day of the yellow fever booster vaccination. The receptor source for this set is a man younger than 30 who received the YFV17D yellow fever vaccine.

A few counts support this clonotype. This chain connects TRBV13 to TRBJ1-1, with TRBD1 matching over 7 bases. V was pared by 5 bases and J by 10 bases, with 13 bases of the junction left unmatched. The CDR3 extends over 14 amino acids. Looked up from germline, CDR1 is PRHDT and CDR2 is FYEKMQ (reference sequence). CDR3 in DNA: TGTGCCAGCAGCACCGGGACAGTTTTAGGGGGAGCTTTCTTT. This gives the protein CASSTGTVLGGAFF.

This clonotype has at least ten counts. The chain uses TRBV5-4 and TRBJ2-3; D not resolved. Germline V CDR1 and CDR2: SGHNT, YYREEE (reference sequence). The CDR3 is 13 amino acids. Trimming removed 2 bases at V and 2 bases at J, with 6 bases between. DNA of the CDR3: TGTGCCAGCAGCTTTCCGATCACAGATACGCAGTATTTT. Its translation is CASSFPITDTQYF.

DNA for the CDR3: TGCAGCGTGGGGGACAGGGGCGATTACTATGGCTACACCTTC. This encodes CSVGDRGDYYGYTF. The chain joins TRBV29-1 to TRBJ1-2, with 10 bases lining up with TRBD1. The CDR3 is 14 residues long. The ends lost 6 bases at V and 3 bases at J; junction bases unmatched: 7. CDR1 is SQVTM, CDR2 ANQGSEA, per germline.

This clonotype occurred many times. The rearrangement uses TRBV18 and TRBJ2-7; 10 bases align to TRBD1. The germline V gene has CDR1 KGHSH and CDR2 LQKENI. The trim removed 4 bases at V and 4 bases at J, leaving 7 bases unmatched. CDR3 length: 15 amino acids. The CDR3 nucleotides read TGTGCCAGCTCACGCTCGACAGGGGGCGATTACGAGCAGTACTTC. This sequence encodes CASSRSTGGDYEQYF.

In this sample, this clonotype turned up many times. The chain joins TRBV20-1 to TRBJ2-1; 9 bases map to TRBD2. V was pared by 4 bases and J by 6 bases, with 7 bases of the junction left unmatched. CDR1 and CDR2 from the germline V gene are DFQATT and SNEGSKA (reference sequence). This CDR3 is built from 14 residues. In DNA form, the CDR3 reads TGCAGTGCTACCAACGGGACTAGCCTCAATGAGCAGTTCTTC. Amino acids: CSATNGTSLNEQFF.

Only a few counts were recorded for this clonotype. This rearrangement joins TRBV12-3 or TRBV12-4 to TRBJ2-2; TRBD2 is a possible D gene (6 bases). The CDR3 spans 16 residues. Trimming removed 3 bases from V and 0 bases from J, with 11 bases in between. This CDR3 reads CASSFGGTANTGELFF. CDR3 in DNA: TGTGCCAGCAGTTTTGGGGGGACCGCGAACACCGGGGAGCTGTTTTTT.

This chain links TRBV27 with TRBJ2-3; D gene ambiguous. Germline values: CDR1 MNHEY, CDR2 SMNVEV (reference sequence). Between the trimmed V and J ends, which lost 6 bases and 7 bases, there was a span of 11 bases. This CDR3 has 12 residues. The CDR3 loop is CASSHGRNTQYF. CDR3 DNA: TGTGCCAGCAGCCATGGGCGGAATACGCAGTATTTT.

The chain recombines TRBV5-6 with TRBJ1-6; maybe TRBD1 (6 bases). This CDR3 is 14 amino acids long. V was shortened by 5 bases and J by 9 bases, with 15 bases between the two germline ends. Germline CDR1 reads SGHDT; CDR2 reads YYEEEE. The CDR3 region has the DNA TGTGCCAGCAGGATACAGGGAAGTGCTTCACCCCTCCACTTT. Translating it yields CASRIQGSASPLHF.